The 2 T cell receptor beta chains presented below share a single source sample, sequenced in a study of CD8 T cells in Susac syndrome. Roughly 0.5 to 1 ug RNA was reverse transcribed with random hexamers. TCRdb fed the immunoSEQ multiplex PCR reads into MiXCR, producing one record per CDR3 protein. The sample carries hundreds of thousands of distinct CDR3 sequences, about 95% recorded once. Material: CD4+ T cells from PBMCs. All receptors derive from a human donor with multiple sclerosis.

The rearrangement joins TRBV7-8 to TRBJ2-2; D is perhaps TRBD2 (6 bases). The germline V gene has CDR1 SGHVS and CDR2 FQNEAQ. V lost 11 bases to trimming and J lost 8 bases, with 33 bases between them. The CDR3 is 18 amino acids. CDR3 nucleotide sequence: TGTGCCGGTGCCGAGACTAGAACCCCTAGGTCTAAAGGGGGGGAGCTGTTTTTT. Translated, it gives CAGAETRTPRSKGGELFF.

This CDR3 reads CASSLDPSAKNIQYF. CDR3 nucleotides: TGTGCCAGCAGCTTGGATCCCTCGGCCAAAAACATTCAGTACTTC. V usage is TRBV5-4 and J usage is TRBJ2-4, with unresolved D. The CDR3 is 15 residues long. Germline V gene sequence: CDR1 SGHNT, CDR2 YYREEE (reference sequence). Trimming took off 0 bases at V and 1 base at J, with 8 bases between the two ends.